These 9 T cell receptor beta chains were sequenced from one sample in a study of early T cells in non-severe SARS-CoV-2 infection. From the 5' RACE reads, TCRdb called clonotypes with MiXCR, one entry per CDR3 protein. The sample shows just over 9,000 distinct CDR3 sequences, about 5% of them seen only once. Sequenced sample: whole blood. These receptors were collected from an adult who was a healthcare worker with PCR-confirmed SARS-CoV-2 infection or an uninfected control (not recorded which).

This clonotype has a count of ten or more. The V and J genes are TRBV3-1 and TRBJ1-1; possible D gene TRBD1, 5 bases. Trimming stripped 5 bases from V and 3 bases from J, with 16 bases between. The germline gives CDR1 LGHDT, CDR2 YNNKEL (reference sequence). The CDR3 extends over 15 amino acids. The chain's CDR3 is CASSSTGIPYTEAFF. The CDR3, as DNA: TGTGCCAGCAGCTCTACAGGCATTCCCTACACTGAAGCTTTCTTT.

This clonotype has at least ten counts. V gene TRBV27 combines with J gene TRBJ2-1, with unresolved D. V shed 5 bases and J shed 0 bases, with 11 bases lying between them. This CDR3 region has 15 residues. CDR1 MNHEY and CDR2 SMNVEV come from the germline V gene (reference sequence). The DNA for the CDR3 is TGTGCCAGCAGTGTGACCCTGAGCTCCTACAATGAGCAGTTCTTC. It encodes CASSVTLSSYNEQFF.

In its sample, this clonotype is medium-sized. The CDR3 reads CSVGGQGVSETQYF. DNA for the CDR3: TGCAGCGTTGGGGGACAGGGGGTCTCTGAGACCCAGTACTTC. The genes are TRBV29-1 and TRBJ2-5; TRBD1 matches at 11 bases. CDR1 is SQVTM, CDR2 ANQGSEA, per germline. V dropped 4 bases and J dropped 5; count of bases not matched to a gene: 6. The CDR3 has 14 amino acids.

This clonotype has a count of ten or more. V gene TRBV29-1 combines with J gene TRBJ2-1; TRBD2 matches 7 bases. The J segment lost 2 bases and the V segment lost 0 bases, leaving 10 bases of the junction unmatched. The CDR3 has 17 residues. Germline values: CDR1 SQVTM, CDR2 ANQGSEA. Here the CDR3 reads CSVEDLLSGDTYNEQFF. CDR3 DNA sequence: TGCAGCGTTGAAGACCTATTGAGCGGGGATACCTACAATGAGCAGTTCTTC.

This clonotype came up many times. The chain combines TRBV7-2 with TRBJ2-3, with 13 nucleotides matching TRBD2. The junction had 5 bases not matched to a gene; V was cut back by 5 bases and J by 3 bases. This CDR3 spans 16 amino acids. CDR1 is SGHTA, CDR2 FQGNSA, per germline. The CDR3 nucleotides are TGTGCCAGCAGCACCAGACTAGCGGGAGGTACAGATACGCAGTATTTT. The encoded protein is CASSTRLAGGTDTQYF. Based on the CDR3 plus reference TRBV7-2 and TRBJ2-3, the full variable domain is GAGVSQSPSNKVTEKGKDVELRCDPISGHTALYWYRQSLGQGLEFLIYFQGNSAPDKSGLPSDRFSAERTGGSVSTLTIQRTQQEDSAVYLCASSTRLAGGTDTQYFGPGTRLTVL.

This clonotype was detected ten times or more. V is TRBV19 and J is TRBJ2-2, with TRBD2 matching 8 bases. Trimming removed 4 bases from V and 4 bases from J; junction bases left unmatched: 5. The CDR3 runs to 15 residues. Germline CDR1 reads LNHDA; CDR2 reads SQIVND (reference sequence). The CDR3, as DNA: TGTGCCAGTAGTACCAGGACTAGCCCCACCGGGGAGCTGTTTTTT. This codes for CASSTRTSPTGELFF.

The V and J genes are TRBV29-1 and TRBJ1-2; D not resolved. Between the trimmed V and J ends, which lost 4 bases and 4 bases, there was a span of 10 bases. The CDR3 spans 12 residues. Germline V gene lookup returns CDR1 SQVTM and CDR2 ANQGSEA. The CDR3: CSVVPGSYGYTF. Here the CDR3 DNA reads TGCAGCGTTGTTCCGGGGAGCTATGGCTACACCTTC.

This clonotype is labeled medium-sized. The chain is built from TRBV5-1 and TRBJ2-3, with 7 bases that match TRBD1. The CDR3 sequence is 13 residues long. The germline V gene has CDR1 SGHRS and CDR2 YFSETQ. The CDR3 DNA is TGCGCATGCGCCGGGACAGCCACAGATACGCAGTATTTT. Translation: CACAGTATDTQYF.

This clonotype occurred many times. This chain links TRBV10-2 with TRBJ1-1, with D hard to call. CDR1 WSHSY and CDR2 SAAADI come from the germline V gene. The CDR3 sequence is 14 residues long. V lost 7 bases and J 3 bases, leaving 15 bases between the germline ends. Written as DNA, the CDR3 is TGCGCCAGCACGCAGGCAATATCCGACACTGAAGCTTTCTTT. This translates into CASTQAISDTEAFF.